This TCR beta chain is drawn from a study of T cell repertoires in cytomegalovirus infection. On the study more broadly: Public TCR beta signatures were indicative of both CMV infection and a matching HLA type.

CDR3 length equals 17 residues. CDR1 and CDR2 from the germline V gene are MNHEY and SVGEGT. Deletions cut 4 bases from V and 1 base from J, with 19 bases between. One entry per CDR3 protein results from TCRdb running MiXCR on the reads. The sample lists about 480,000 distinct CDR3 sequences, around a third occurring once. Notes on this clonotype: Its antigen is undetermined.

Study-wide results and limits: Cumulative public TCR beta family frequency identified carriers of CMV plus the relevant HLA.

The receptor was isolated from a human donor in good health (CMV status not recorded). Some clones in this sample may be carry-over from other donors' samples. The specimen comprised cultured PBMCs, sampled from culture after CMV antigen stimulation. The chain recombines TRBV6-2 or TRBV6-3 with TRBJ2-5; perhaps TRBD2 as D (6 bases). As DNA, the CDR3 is TGTGCCAGCAGTTTCCGACGGGACTCCTCCACCCAAGAGACCCAGTACTTC. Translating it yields CASSFRRDSSTQETQYF.